This T cell receptor beta chain is from a study of vaccination and CD4 T cells after COVID-19. Study overall: The authors used overlapping spike peptides from SARS-CoV-2, HCoV-NL63, HCoV-OC43 and HCoV-229E to stimulate cells.

There are a few counts of this clonotype. What it recognizes is unknown. The germline V and J ends were trimmed by 6 bases and 3 bases, with 18 bases remaining between them. CDR1 and CDR2 (germline): MNHNS, SASEGT. The CDR3 extends over 16 amino acids. Sequence data for DNA of cultured CD4+ T cells were generated by the Oncomine TCR Beta short-read assay. TCRdb processed the PCR reads anew with MiXCR; each CDR3 protein has one entry. The data hold roughly 9,600 distinct CDR3 sequences, with roughly 24% observed a single time. Whole-study results and caveats: Median SARS-CoV-2-reactive clonotype numbers rose nonsignificantly, about 20 to 40.

Treatment here: approximately 9-day PBMC culture with coronavirus spike peptide pools or control peptides (ViraFEST assay). This clonotype was sampled from a human donor who had recovered from COVID-19. Sequences were derived from CD4+ T cells from blood, cultured in vitro, sampled after SARS-CoV-2 vaccination. This sequence joins TRBV6-1 and TRBJ1-5; D unclear. For the CDR3, the DNA is TGTGCCAGCAGCAACGGAGGACGTCAGAACAATCAGCCCCAGCATTTT. This gives the protein CASSNGGRQNNQPQHF.